Shown below are 4 T cell receptor beta chains from a single sample sequenced in a study of long-term antiretroviral therapy in people with HIV. An immunoSEQ assay, version v3.0, was performed at survey level. The method was immunoSEQ multiplex PCR; TCRdb's version includes in-frame clones alone and lacks a portion of them. Of tens of thousands of clones listed, approximately 94% are singletons. Sequences were derived from unsorted PBMCs, sampled roughly 9.4 years after starting antiretroviral therapy. These receptors all come from a man younger than 45 with HIV.

This clone was recorded only once. The chain uses TRBV6-5 and TRBJ1-2; D call uncertain. Trimming pared 6 bases from V and 0 bases from J, leaving 2 bases between. Germline values: CDR1 MNHEY, CDR2 SVGAGI. There are 11 residues in the CDR3. The CDR3 DNA follows: TGTGCCAGCAGAACTAACTATGGCTACACCTTC. It codes for CASRTNYGYTF.

The gene calls are TRBV9 and TRBJ1-1; D gene unclear. Germline loops: CDR1 SGDLS, CDR2 YYNGEE. Trimming removed 3 bases at V and 7 bases at J, with 22 bases between. This CDR3 region has 16 residues. The CDR3 sequence is CASSDQIPGSGVEAFF. In nucleotides, the CDR3 is TGTGCCAGCAGCGACCAAATTCCGGGCAGTGGGGTTGAAGCTTTCTTT.

This clone showed up just once. The chain has TRBV6-6 and TRBJ1-2, with D unresolved. CDR3 size: 11 residues. Germline assignment: CDR1 MNHNY and CDR2 SVGAGI (reference sequence). With 10 bases removed from V and 7 bases from J, the gap between germline ends came to 13 bases. The CDR3 DNA is TGTGCCACCAACCGTCAGTCTGGCTACACCTTC. Translation: CATNRQSGYTF.

V usage is TRBV6-5 and J usage is TRBJ2-5; D is perhaps TRBD1 (6 bases). Germline assignment: CDR1 MNHEY and CDR2 SVGAGI. Trimming left V 2 bases short and J 1 base short, with 11 bases between. The CDR3 is 15 residues long. CDR3 bases: TGTGCCAGCAGTTACGTGGGGGCGCTCCAAGAGACCCAGTACTTC. Translation gives CASSYVGALQETQYF.